Shown below are 23 T cell receptor beta chains from a single sample sequenced in a study of beta chain features in type 1 diabetes. Expressed TCRB transcripts were sequenced because the entire RNA isolate underwent reverse transcription. Data came from immunoSEQ multiplex PCR; TCRdb stores just in-frame clones and leaves some out. The data show over 700,000 clones, roughly 15% seen once. Sequencing was performed on naive CD4+ T cells from blood. The receptor source for this set is a woman between 18 and 29 years old in good health.

This sequence joins TRBV18 and TRBJ1-1, with TRBD1 matching 9 bases. Germline values: CDR1 KGHSH, CDR2 LQKENI. V gave up 2 bases and J gave up 5 bases; unmatched junction bases: 6. The CDR3 is 15 residues long. This CDR3 reads CASSPNSGQGTEAFF. The CDR3 nucleotides are TGTGCCAGCTCACCAAATTCGGGACAGGGAACTGAAGCTTTCTTT.

This clone was counted between two and nine times. The J gene is TRBJ2-5, the V gene TRBV9, with 9 bases that match TRBD2. V gave up 4 bases and J gave up 5 bases; unmatched junction bases: 12. CDR3 size: 16 residues. The germline CDR1 and CDR2 sequences are SGDLS and YYNGEE. The CDR3 loop reads CASSPHAGGPLETQYF. CDR3 DNA sequence: TGTGCCAGCAGCCCCCACGCGGGAGGGCCGTTGGAGACCCAGTACTTC. Looking up the rest from reference TRBV9 and TRBJ2-5 gives the full variable domain: DSGVTQTPKHLITATGQRVTLRCSPRSGDLSVYWYQQSLDQGLQFLIQYYNGEERAKGNILERFSAQQFPDLHSELNLSSLELGDSALYFCASSPHAGGPLETQYFGPGTRLLVL.

The chain recombines TRBV5-6 with TRBJ1-2; D possibly corresponds to TRBD1 (5 bases). The CDR3 has 15 amino acids. The germline V gene has CDR1 SGHDT and CDR2 YYEEEE. V was shortened by 2 bases and J by 6 bases, with 17 bases between the two germline ends. The CDR3 DNA sequence: TGTGCCAGCAGCTTACGACATGGGGCGTATCATGGCTACACCTTC. It encodes CASSLRHGAYHGYTF.

This clone was seen a few times. The chain employs TRBV28 and TRBJ1-3; tentatively, D is TRBD1 (5 bases). Per germline, CDR1 MDHEN and CDR2 SYDVKM. There are 16 residues in the CDR3. Trimming removed 3 bases at V and 8 bases at J, with 20 bases between. This CDR3 reads CASSFPQGIQGDTIYF. The CDR3 coding sequence is TGTGCCAGCAGTTTTCCCCAAGGGATTCAAGGGGACACCATATATTTT.

This clone was detected a few times. The V and J genes are TRBV25-1 and TRBJ2-7; D gene unclear. The CDR3 is 13 residues long. Germline assignment: CDR1 MGHDK and CDR2 SYGVNS. V gave up 2 bases and J gave up 6 bases, with 11 bases separating them. Here the CDR3 reads CASSERPRGEQYF. As DNA, the CDR3 is TGTGCCAGCAGTGAACGCCCCCGCGGCGAGCAGTACTTC.

V and J are TRBV15 and TRBJ1-2; D remains ambiguous. This CDR3 spans 14 amino acids. V lost 0 bases and J 13 bases, leaving 18 bases between the germline ends. The V gene's germline CDR1 is LNHNV and CDR2 YYDKDF (reference sequence). CDR3 DNA sequence: TGTGCCACCAGCAGAGATTTGGTGTCCGCTCCCTCCACCTTC. Its protein is CATSRDLVSAPSTF.

The CDR3 sequence: CASSSQGGTDTQYF. The CDR3 nucleotides are TGCGCCAGCAGCTCGCAGGGTGGGACAGATACGCAGTATTTT. The chain is built from TRBV5-1 and TRBJ2-3; D is possibly TRBD1 (5 bases). The germline CDR1 and CDR2 sequences are SGHRS and YFSETQ. V lost 3 bases and J lost 3, with 11 bases in between. There are 14 residues in the CDR3.

V usage is TRBV5-1 and J usage is TRBJ2-5; 7 bases are shared with TRBD1. The V and J ends lost 2 bases and 5 bases, in that order; junction bases with no gene match: 6. Germline CDR1 and CDR2: SGHRS and YFSETQ. The length of the CDR3 is 14 residues. CDR3 amino acids: CASSFDRVEETQYF. The CDR3 DNA follows: TGCGCCAGCAGCTTTGACAGGGTTGAGGAGACCCAGTACTTC.

This clone came up a few times. The CDR3 region is CASSLLAGRTGELFF. CDR3 sequence (DNA): TGTGCCAGCAGCTTACTAGCGGGCCGAACCGGGGAGCTGTTTTTT. V is TRBV7-2 and J is TRBJ2-2; 8 bases map to TRBD2. V shed 2 bases and J 5 bases; nucleotides not matched to a gene: 4. This CDR3 is built from 15 residues. Germline V gene sequence: CDR1 SGHTA, CDR2 FQGNSA.

V usage is TRBV7-8 and J usage is TRBJ2-3; D ambiguous. CDR3 length: 13 amino acids. Germline CDR1 is SGHVS and CDR2 is FQNEAQ. With 5 bases removed from V and 5 bases from J, the gap between germline ends came to 11 bases. The CDR3 DNA is TGTGCCAGCAGCCGTGTAATTCGAGATACGCAGTATTTT. Residues: CASSRVIRDTQYF.

This clone was seen only a few times. One end of the junction fails to match germline, which may point to a read error. The rearrangement links TRBV7-2 to TRBJ2-3; possibly TRBD1 or TRBD2 for D (6 bases each). Germline loops: CDR1 SGHTA, CDR2 FQGNSA. The length of the CDR3 is 13 residues. CDR3 DNA: TGTGCCAGCAGCTTAGGTCGGGGGCCGCCGCTTATGTTT. Its protein is CASSLGRGPPLMF.

This clone was recorded once. The V call is TRBV6-6, the J call TRBJ1-1; 7 nucleotides align to TRBD1. The CDR3 sequence is 13 residues long. V was clipped by 11 bases and J by 3 bases; unmatched bases: 9. Germline V gene sequence: CDR1 MNHNY, CDR2 SVGAGI (reference sequence). In DNA form, the CDR3 reads TGTGCCGCCTGTTTCACAGGGGACACTGAAGCTTTCTTT. Translated: CAACFTGDTEAFF.

V and J are TRBV7-2 and TRBJ2-4; the match to TRBD2 covers 8 bases. J gave up 0 bases and V 4 bases, and 2 bases lay outside the gene matches. Germline CDR1 is SGHTA and CDR2 is FQGNSA. The CDR3 is 15 residues long. CDR3 loop: CASSSLAGAKNIQYF. CDR3 in DNA: TGTGCCAGCAGCTCCCTAGCGGGAGCCAAAAACATTCAGTACTTC.

Details on this clone: The same CDR3 also results from other DNA sequences found in this sample. The V gene is TRBV28, the J gene TRBJ2-7; unclear D gene. CDR3 length equals 12 residues. With 5 bases removed from V and 2 bases from J, the gap between germline ends came to 7 bases. Germline CDR1 and CDR2: MDHEN and SYDVKM. The CDR3 is CASSLVTYEQYF. CDR3 in DNA: TGTGCCAGCAGTCTTGTAACCTACGAGCAGTACTTC. The variable domain in full, completed from reference TRBV28 and TRBJ2-7, reads DVKVTQSSRYLVKRTGEKVFLECVQDMDHENMFWYRQDPGLGLRLIYFSYDVKMKEKGDIPEGYSVSREKKERFSLILESASTNQTSMYLCASSLVTYEQYFGPGTRLTVT.

A few counts support this clone. This chain links TRBV9 with TRBJ1-1; D is unresolved. In germline, CDR1 is SGDLS, CDR2 YYNGEE. CDR3 length: 15 amino acids. Trimming removed 0 bases at V and 1 base at J, with 10 bases between. The CDR3 is CASSVEDVGNTEAFF. Written as DNA, the CDR3 is TGTGCCAGCAGCGTAGAGGACGTTGGGAACACTGAAGCTTTCTTT.

This clone has just a few counts. The chain is built from TRBV2 and TRBJ2-3, with TRBD2 matching over 9 bases. The CDR3 is made up of 16 amino acids. Germline values: CDR1 SNHLY, CDR2 FYNNEI. V dropped 8 bases and J dropped 3; count of bases not matched to a gene: 12. The CDR3 loop is CASGPSGTKTTDTQYF. The CDR3, as DNA: TGTGCCAGCGGACCTAGCGGGACCAAGACGACAGATACGCAGTATTTT.

This clone was picked up a small number of times. Other DNA sequences within the sample encode an identical CDR3. The V gene is TRBV27, the J gene TRBJ2-1, with a weak D call TRBD1 (5 bases). From germline, CDR1 is MNHEY and CDR2 SMNVEV (reference sequence). Trimming removed 5 bases from V and 8 bases from J, with 10 bases in between. The CDR3 spans 12 residues. Here the CDR3 DNA reads TGTGCCAGCAGTAGGACAAGTTATGAGCAGTTCTTC. It is translated as CASSRTSYEQFF.

V usage is TRBV29-1 and J usage is TRBJ2-1; D call uncertain. Between the trimmed V and J ends, which lost 3 bases and 3 bases, there was a span of 12 bases. The CDR3 spans 14 residues. Germline CDR1 SQVTM, CDR2 ANQGSEA. The CDR3 nucleotides are TGCAGCGTTGAGGGGTACCGCATCTACAATGAGCAGTTCTTC. This encodes CSVEGYRIYNEQFF.

This clone was recorded a few times. The J gene is TRBJ1-6, the V gene TRBV6-5; tentative D call: TRBD1 (6 bases). The CDR3 sequence is 13 residues long. Germline CDR1 reads MNHEY; CDR2 reads SVGAGI. The V end was cut by 5 bases, the J end by 10 bases, with 12 bases between. CDR3 DNA: TGTGCCAGCAGTCGATACAGGGACTCACCCCTCCACTTT. Translation gives CASSRYRDSPLHF.

This clone turned up a few times. The chain links TRBV6-5 to TRBJ2-2, with D possibly matching TRBD2 (5 bases). The germline V and J ends were trimmed by 3 bases and 4 bases, with 12 bases remaining between them. Germline lookup yields CDR1 MNHEY and CDR2 SVGAGI. This CDR3 region has 15 residues. CDR3 residues: CASSYFGVITGELFF. The CDR3 coding sequence is TGTGCCAGCAGTTATTTCGGGGTTATCACCGGGGAGCTGTTTTTT.

The chain employs TRBV6-5 and TRBJ2-7; D ambiguous. V lost 0 bases to trimming and J lost 2 bases, with 11 bases between them. Germline values: CDR1 MNHEY, CDR2 SVGAGI. This CDR3 is 15 amino acids long. The CDR3 DNA sequence: TGTGCCAGCAGTTACTCCACAGATCGAGCCTACGAGCAGTACTTC. This encodes CASSYSTDRAYEQYF.

The rearrangement joins TRBV7-6 to TRBJ2-5; D possibly corresponds to TRBD1 (6 bases). CDR3 size: 13 residues. Trimming cost V 3 bases and J 4 bases, with 9 bases left between them. Germline V gives CDR1 SGHVS, CDR2 FNYEAQ. This CDR3 reads CASSFGQRETQYF. CDR3 nucleotide sequence: TGTGCCAGCAGCTTTGGACAGCGAGAGACCCAGTACTTC.

The chain links TRBV6-5 to TRBJ2-6; a weak D match, TRBD1 (6 bases). The CDR3 extends over 15 amino acids. Deletions cut 5 bases from V and 2 bases from J, with 10 bases between. The germline CDR1 and CDR2 sequences are MNHEY and SVGAGI. CDR3: CASSLQGAGANVLTF. The CDR3 nucleotides read TGTGCCAGCAGTCTACAGGGTGCTGGGGCCAACGTCCTGACTTTC.